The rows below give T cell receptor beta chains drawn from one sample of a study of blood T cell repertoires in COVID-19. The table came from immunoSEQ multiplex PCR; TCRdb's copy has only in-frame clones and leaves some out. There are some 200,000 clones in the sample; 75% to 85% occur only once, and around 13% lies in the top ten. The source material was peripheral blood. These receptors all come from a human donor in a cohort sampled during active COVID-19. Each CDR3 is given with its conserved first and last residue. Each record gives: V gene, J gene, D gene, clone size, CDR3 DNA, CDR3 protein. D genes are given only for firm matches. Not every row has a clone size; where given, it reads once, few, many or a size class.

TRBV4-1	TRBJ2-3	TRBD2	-	TGCGCCAGCAGCCTTTCTGCTACTAGCGGGATAGGAGATACGCAGTATTTT	CASSLSATSGIGDTQYF
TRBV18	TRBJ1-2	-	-	TGTGCCAGCTCACCACCGGGTCCGGCAGGGAACTATGGCTACACCTTC	CASSPPGPAGNYGYTF
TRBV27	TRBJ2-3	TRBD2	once	TGTGCCAGCAGTTTATTGTTCGGGGGGGGACTCCACACAGATACGCAGTATTTT	CASSLLFGGGLHTDTQYF
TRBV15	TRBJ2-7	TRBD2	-	TGTGCCACCAGCAGAGAGTGGACTAGCGGGAGTGAGGACGAGCAGTACTTC	CATSREWTSGSEDEQYF
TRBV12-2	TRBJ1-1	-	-	TGTGCAAGTCGCTTAGAGGGTTCGGGGGTTCTCGGAGCTTTCTTT	CASRLEGSGVLGAFF
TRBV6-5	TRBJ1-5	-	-	TGTGCCAGCAGTTTACACAGGGCCAGCAATCAGCCCCAGCATTTT	CASSLHRASNQPQHF
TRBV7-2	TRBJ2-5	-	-	TGTGCCAGCAGCTTATTTATCGTGGGCCGGGAGACCCAGTACTTC	CASSLFIVGRETQYF
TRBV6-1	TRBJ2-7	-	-	TGTGCCAGCAGTGAAAAGGGGCGATCCTACGAGCAGTACTTC	CASSEKGRSYEQYF
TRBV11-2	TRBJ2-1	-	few	TGTGCCAGCAGCGATTGGAAGCGGGCGGGACTGTACAATGAGCAGTTCTTC	CASSDWKRAGLYNEQFF
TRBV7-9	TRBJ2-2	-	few	TGTGCCAGCAGCTTTGACGGGATACGGACGAACACCGGGGAGCTGTTTTTT	CASSFDGIRTNTGELFF
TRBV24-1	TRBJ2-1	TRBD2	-	TGTGCCACCAGTGATTTGGGTCCCGCGGGAGCGGACAATGAGCAGTTCTTC	CATSDLGPAGADNEQFF
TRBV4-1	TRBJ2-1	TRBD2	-	TGCGCCAGCAGCCAAGTGGGGACTAGCGGGAGAACAATAGAGCAGTTCTTC	CASSQVGTSGRTIEQFF
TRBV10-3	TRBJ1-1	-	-	TGTGCCATCAGTGAGACAGTTACTGAAGCTTTCTTT	CAISETVTEAFF
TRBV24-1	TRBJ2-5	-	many	TGTGCCACCAGTGAGTCGGGCGGGCCAGAGACCCAGTACTTC	CATSESGGPETQYF
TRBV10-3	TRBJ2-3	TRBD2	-	TGTGCCATCGGGAGGGGTGTTGCGCAGTATTTT	CAIGRGVAQYF
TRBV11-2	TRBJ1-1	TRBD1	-	TGTGCCAGCAGTTGGACAGGCAGTAACACTGAAGCTTTCTTT	CASSWTGSNTEAFF
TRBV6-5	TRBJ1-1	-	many	TGTGCCAGCAGCTTAAGAGGTAGTGAAGCTTTCTTT	CASSLRGSEAFF
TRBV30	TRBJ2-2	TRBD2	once	TGTGCCCTGCCTGCGGGGGAGAACACCGGGGAGCTGTTTTTT	CALPAGENTGELFF
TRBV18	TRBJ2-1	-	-	TGTGCCAGCTCAAGCGGATTAAACAATGAGCAGTTCTTC	CASSSGLNNEQFF
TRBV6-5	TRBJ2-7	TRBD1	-	TGTGCCAGCAGTCCCACCGGGACAGGGTACCACGAGCAGTACTTC	CASSPTGTGYHEQYF
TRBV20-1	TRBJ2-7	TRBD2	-	TGCAGGTGTGTAGGGGGTAGCGGGAGCCACTTC	CRCVGGSGSHF
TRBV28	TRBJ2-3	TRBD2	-	TGTGCCAGCAGTTTACTAGCGGGAGTCGTCACAGATACGCAGTATTTT	CASSLLAGVVTDTQYF
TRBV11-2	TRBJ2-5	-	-	TGTGCCAGCGGCCGGGTTCAAGAGACCCAGTACTTC	CASGRVQETQYF
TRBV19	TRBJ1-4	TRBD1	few	TGTGCCAGTAGTCTGCGACAGGGTTCAACTAATGAAAAACTGTTTTTT	CASSLRQGSTNEKLFF
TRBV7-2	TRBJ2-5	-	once	TGTGCCAGCAGCATGGACAGCAGAGGGGAGACCCAGTACTTC	CASSMDSRGETQYF
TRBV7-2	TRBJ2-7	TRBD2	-	TGTGCCAGCAGCTTAATTGGGGGACTAGCGGGGTCCTACGAGCAGTACTTC	CASSLIGGLAGSYEQYF